This T cell receptor beta chain was documented in a study of shared clonotypes between healthy human individuals (dated by TCRdb to the early 2020s). Notes on the research overall: A couple of women and three men aged 18 to 49 years were included in the cohort. Between about 0.85 and 10 billion PBMCs per donor were obtained by leukapheresis. For each donor, CD4 naive and CD4 memory were each given three plates, CD8 naive was given two plates, and CD8 memory was given one plate. To increase sequencing depth and limit assay-specific biases, TCR repertoire library preparation and sequencing were carried out by different laboratories using diverse techniques. Blood TCR repertoires of several healthy adults were deeply sequenced to estimate repertoire size and the extent of clonotype sharing between individuals. Here is what the overall study found, with its caveats: Sampling was restricted to blood, and TCR repertoires in tissues likely differ from the TCR repertoires found in blood. Incomplete sequencing was indicated by rarefaction of sorted-subset datasets, despite the large sequencing depth. Across a handful of donors, 4.5% to 6.5% of naive CD4, more than 3% of naive CD8, approximately 2.5% of memory CD4, and about 0.44% of memory CD8 clonotypes were shared. Clonotypes shared by all four sorted-subset donors showed higher generation probabilities than non-shared clonotypes. Naive subsets generally had larger estimated clonotype richness than memory subsets did. Based on pairwise subsampling, the degree of clonotype sharing among donors was expected to be affected by sequencing depth. The small number of donors limited the genetic and exposure-history diversity represented.

TCR CDR3 regions were amplified from genomic DNA by multiplex PCR using the deep immunoSEQ assay. Genomic DNA extracted from each cell subset was distributed evenly over all wells of several immunoSEQ 96-well plates, and each plate served as one replicate. For sorted subsets, around 0.2 ug of genomic DNA, equivalent to some 33,000 T cell genomes, went into each replicate PCR. The purified libraries were quantified using a Qubit 3.0 fluorometer, sized with a Bioanalyzer 2100, and then quantified again using the KAPA Library Quantification kit. Every immunoSEQ 96-well plate was sequenced on a separate single-read 150-cycle Illumina NextSeq 550 flow cell. Regarding the original processing steps: The immunoSEQ output contained only junctional sequences without quality scores, so filtering could not match that applied to full-length reads. To assign V/J genes and CDR3, sequences were annotated using PyIR, a Python wrapper for IgBLAST v1.9, with IMGT germline references. Any read was removed if the V/J assignment was weak (E-value above 1e-6), the CDR3 was missing, or the read contained stop codons, out-of-frame junctions, or ambiguous translated residues. A V3J clonotype was defined by an identical inferred V gene, J gene, and CDR3 amino acid sequence. The percentage overlap between two repertoires was calculated by dividing the number of shared unique clonotypes by the size of the smaller repertoire. Repertoire richness was assessed with RTK rarefaction, the Chao1 estimator, and Recon v2.1 estimates of unobserved clonotypes. Generation probabilities were computed with OLGA for all TCRbeta clonotypes obtained by the gDNA method from several donors. This is the immuneACCESS table as TCRdb keeps it, with only in-frame sequences that have V and J called. A part of the clones is gone; compared with another copy, unresolved V genes explain less than half, and the rest is unexplained. Clonal size and the V and J genes are those of that table, whereas D and trimming came from the DNA. The sample table holds around 200,000 clones, of which about 68% were seen once. The ten largest account for under 11% of the sample.

The donors were healthy, HIV-negative adults with no recently reported acute infections or vaccinations. Every donor was a Caucasian adult residing in Nashville, Tennessee, USA. CD4+ T cells were enriched by magnetic negative selection; naive cells were then positively selected on CD45RA, and the negative fraction formed the memory subset. Blood was collected by leukapheresis, and PBMCs were isolated by Ficoll-Histopaque density gradient centrifugation and then cryopreserved in liquid nitrogen vapor phase. Purity and quantity of every magnetically sorted T cell population were checked by analytical flow cytometry. Genomic DNA was isolated from each sorted fraction and quantified by UV absorbance on a Nanodrop 2000c. The CDR3 contains 13 residues, cysteine and phenylalanine counted. The entry retains the CDR3 DNA only, 39 bases that are in frame from base 1. For CDR1 and CDR2, the germline V gene (reference sequence) lists LNHDA and SQIVND. Trimming removed 10 bases from V and 5 bases from J; the gene matches leave 9 bases unexplained.

As to this clone: No antigen is known for it. Nothing much larger sits one base from this clone, and base qualities are not available.

Input material: memory CD4+ T cells sorted from blood. The cell subset or site label for this specimen denotes: CD45RA-negative fraction. The chain uses TRBV19 and TRBJ2-7, with TRBD1 matching 9 junction bases. This receptor was identified in a man under 40 in good health. DNA sequence: TGTGCCACCTTGGACAGGGGCGGCAACGAGCAGTACTTC. Translation gives CATLDRGGNEQYF.